Each of the 6 T cell receptor beta chains below was sequenced from the same sample in a study of Siglec-9 on CD8 T cells in melanoma. TCRdb's table, derived via immunoSEQ multiplex PCR, lists solely in-frame clones and lacks some. The sample has about 36,000 clones, roughly four fifths seen once; the top ten hold under 2%. The sample comprised Siglec-9- CD8+ T cells sorted from blood. Source of these receptors: a human donor in good health.

V is TRBV29-1 and J is TRBJ1-2, with a tentative D call TRBD1 (5 bases). Germline V gives CDR1 SQVTM, CDR2 ANQGSEA. The length of the CDR3 is 13 residues. Trimming shortened V by 1 base and J by 3 bases, and 9 bases separated the two germline ends. The CDR3 region is CSVEADKYYGYTF. The CDR3, as DNA: TGCAGCGTTGAAGCGGACAAATACTATGGCTACACCTTC. Filled out from reference TRBV29-1 and TRBJ1-2, the complete variable domain reads SAVISQKPSRDICQRGTSLTIQCQVDSQVTMMFWYRQQPGQSLTLIATANQGSEATYESGFVIDKFPISRPNLTFSTLTVSNMSPEDSSIYLCSVEADKYYGYTFGSGTRLTVV.

This clone has just one count. This sequence joins TRBV9 and TRBJ2-4; D may match TRBD1 or TRBD2 (5 bases each). V lost 0 bases and J lost 8, with 12 bases in between. In germline, CDR1 is SGDLS, CDR2 YYNGEE. The CDR3 length is 14 residues. The CDR3 DNA sequence: TGTGCCAGCAGCGTAGGGGGGTTCGAGTACATTCAGTACTTC. Protein sequence: CASSVGGFEYIQYF.

The rearrangement uses TRBV7-3 and TRBJ2-7, with D unresolved. With 2 bases removed from V and 5 bases from J, the gap between germline ends came to 13 bases. Germline values: CDR1 SGHTA, CDR2 FQGTGA. The CDR3 loop spans 14 amino acids. The CDR3 nucleotides read TGTGCCAGCAGCTTAGGTATATATGGGAACGAGCAGTACTTC. It yields the protein CASSLGIYGNEQYF.

The chain joins TRBV4-1 to TRBJ1-2; 7 bases line up with TRBD1. Germline trimming cut 0 bases from V and 2 bases from J; bases unmatched to any gene: 6. CDR1 MGHRA and CDR2 YSYEKL come from the germline V gene. This CDR3 region has 16 residues. CDR3 residues: CASSQEAGTENYGYTF. The CDR3, as DNA: TGCGCCAGCAGCCAAGAGGCGGGGACAGAAAACTATGGCTACACCTTC.

The CDR3 spells CASTLPSGKGTDTQYF. The CDR3 DNA is TGTGCCAGCACCCTACCGAGCGGGAAGGGCACAGATACGCAGTATTTT. The gene calls are TRBV28 and TRBJ2-3, with TRBD2 matching over 7 bases. Germline CDR1 reads MDHEN; CDR2 reads SYDVKM. The CDR3 sequence is 16 residues long. The V and J ends lost 7 bases and 1 base, in that order; junction bases with no gene match: 11.

The rearrangement links TRBV5-4 to TRBJ2-2; 9 bases match TRBD1. This CDR3 region has 17 residues. Germline V gene data show CDR1 as SGHNT and CDR2 as YYREEE (reference sequence). V was clipped by 2 bases and J by 0 bases; unmatched bases: 5. The CDR3 DNA follows: TGTGCCAGCAGCTTACAGGGGGCCATACCGAACACCGGGGAGCTGTTTTTT. Translated, it gives CASSLQGAIPNTGELFF.